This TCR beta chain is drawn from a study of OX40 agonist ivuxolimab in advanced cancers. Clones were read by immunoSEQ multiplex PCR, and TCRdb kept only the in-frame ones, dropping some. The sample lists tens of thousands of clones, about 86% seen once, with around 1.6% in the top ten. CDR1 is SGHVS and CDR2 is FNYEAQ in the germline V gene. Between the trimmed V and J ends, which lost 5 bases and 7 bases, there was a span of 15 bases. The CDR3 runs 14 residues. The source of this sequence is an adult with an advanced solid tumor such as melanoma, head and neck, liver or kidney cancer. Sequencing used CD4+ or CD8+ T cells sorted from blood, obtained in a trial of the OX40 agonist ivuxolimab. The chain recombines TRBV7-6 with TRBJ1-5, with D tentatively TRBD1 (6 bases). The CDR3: CASSSGQPGQPQHF. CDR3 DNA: TGTGCCAGCAGCAGCGGACAGCCGGGGCAGCCCCAGCATTTT.